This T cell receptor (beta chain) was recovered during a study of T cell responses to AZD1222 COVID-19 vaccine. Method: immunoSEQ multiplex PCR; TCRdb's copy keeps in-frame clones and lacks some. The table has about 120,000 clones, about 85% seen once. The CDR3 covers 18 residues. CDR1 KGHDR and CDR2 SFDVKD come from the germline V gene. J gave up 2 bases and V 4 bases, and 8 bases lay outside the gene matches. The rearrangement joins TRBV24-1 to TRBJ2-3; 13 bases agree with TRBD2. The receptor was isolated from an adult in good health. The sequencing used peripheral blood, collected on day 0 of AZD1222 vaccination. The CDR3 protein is CATSELGTSGRATDTQYF. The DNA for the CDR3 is TGTGCCACCAGTGAACTGGGTACTAGCGGGAGGGCCACAGATACGCAGTATTTT.